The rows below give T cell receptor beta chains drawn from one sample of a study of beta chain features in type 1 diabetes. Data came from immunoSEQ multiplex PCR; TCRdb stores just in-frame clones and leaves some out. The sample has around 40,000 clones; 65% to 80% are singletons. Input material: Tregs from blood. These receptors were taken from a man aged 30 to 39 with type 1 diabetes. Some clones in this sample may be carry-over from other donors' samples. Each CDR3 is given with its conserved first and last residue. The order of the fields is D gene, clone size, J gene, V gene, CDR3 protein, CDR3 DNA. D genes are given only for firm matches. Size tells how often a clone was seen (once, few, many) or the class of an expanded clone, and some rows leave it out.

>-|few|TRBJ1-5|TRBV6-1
CASSIDRPRGQPQHF
TGTGCCAGCAGCATCGACAGGCCTCGAGGTCAGCCCCAGCATTTT
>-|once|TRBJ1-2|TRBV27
CASSLLGGYGYTF
TGTGCCAGCAGTTTACTGGGGGGCTATGGCTACACCTTC
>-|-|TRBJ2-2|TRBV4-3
CASSPRGAGAANTGELFF
TGCGCCAGCAGCCCTCGGGGGGCGGGGGCCGCGAACACCGGGGAGCTGTTTTTT
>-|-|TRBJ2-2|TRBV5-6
CASSLVVEEVGELFF
TGTGCCAGCAGCTTGGTGGTCGAGGAAGTCGGGGAGCTGTTTTTT
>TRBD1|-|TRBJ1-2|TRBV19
CASSPRQGPGGYTF
TGTGCCAGTAGTCCGCGACAGGGACCGGGAGGCTACACCTTC
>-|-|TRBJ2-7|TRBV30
CAWGFPENYEQYF
TGTGCCTGGGGCTTCCCCGAAAACTACGAGCAGTACTTC
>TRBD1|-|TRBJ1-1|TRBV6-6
CASSYWTGVQNTEAFF
TGTGCCAGCAGTTACTGGACAGGGGTCCAGAACACTGAAGCTTTCTTT
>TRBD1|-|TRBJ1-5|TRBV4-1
CASSQDPKGTVWGSNQPQHF
TGCGCCAGCAGCCAAGATCCTAAGGGGACAGTATGGGGTAGCAATCAGCCCCAGCATTTT
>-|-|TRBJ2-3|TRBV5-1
CASSLGRTSTDTQYF
TGCGCCAGCAGCTTAGGGCGGACTAGCACAGATACGCAGTATTTT
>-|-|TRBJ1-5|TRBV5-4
CASSFPGQPQHF
TGTGCCAGCAGCTTCCCCGGGCAGCCCCAGCATTTT
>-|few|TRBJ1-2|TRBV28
CASSLRLLGSGYTF
TGTGCCAGCAGTCTTCGACTCCTCGGGTCTGGCTACACCTTC
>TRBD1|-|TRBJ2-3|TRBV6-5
CASRGSGGADTQYF
TGTGCCAGCAGAGGCTCAGGGGGCGCAGATACGCAGTATTTT
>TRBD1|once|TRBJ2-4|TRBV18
CASSPRQGKNIQYF
TGTGCCAGCTCGCCGCGACAGGGTAAAAACATTCAGTACTTC
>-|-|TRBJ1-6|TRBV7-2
CASSLRLGATNSPLHF
TGTGCCAGCAGCTTAAGATTAGGCGCGACAAATTCACCCCTCCACTTT
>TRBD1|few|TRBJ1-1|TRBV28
CASSPGGQGFTEAFF
TGTGCCAGCAGCCCAGGGGGACAGGGCTTCACTGAAGCTTTCTTT
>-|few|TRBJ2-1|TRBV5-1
CASSLAAGEQFF
TGCGCCAGCAGCTTGGCCGCAGGAGAGCAGTTCTTC
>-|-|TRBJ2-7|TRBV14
CASRPGGSYEQYF
TGTGCCAGCCGGCCAGGGGGGTCTTACGAGCAGTACTTC
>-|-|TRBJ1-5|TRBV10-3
CAISEHGDSNQPQHF
TGTGCCATCAGTGAACACGGGGATAGCAATCAGCCCCAGCATTTT
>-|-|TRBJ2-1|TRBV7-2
CATGLVSEQFF
TGTGCTACGGGTCTAGTAAGTGAGCAGTTCTTC
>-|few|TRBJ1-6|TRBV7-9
CASSQNPDGSPLHF
TGTGCCAGCAGCCAGAACCCCGATGGTTCACCCCTCCACTTT
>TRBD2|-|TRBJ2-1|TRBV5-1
CASSLAGLAGVNEQFF
TGCGCCAGCAGCTTGGCGGGACTAGCGGGGGTCAATGAGCAGTTCTTC
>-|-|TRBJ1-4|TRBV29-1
CSPQGCGEKLFF
TGCAGCCCGCAGGGTTGTGGTGAAAAACTGTTTTTT
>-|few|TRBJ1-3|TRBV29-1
CSVTDTISGNTIYF
TGCAGCGTCACCGACACCATCTCTGGAAACACCATATATTTT
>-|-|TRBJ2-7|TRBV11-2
CASSFLEGATYEQYF
TGTGCCAGCAGCTTTTTGGAAGGGGCCACCTACGAGCAGTACTTC
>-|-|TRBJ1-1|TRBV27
CASSIQGSNTEAFF
TGTGCCAGCAGTATACAGGGATCCAACACTGAAGCTTTCTTT
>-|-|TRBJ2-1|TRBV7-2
CASSFERYEQFF
TGTGCCAGCAGCTTCGAGCGGTATGAGCAGTTCTTC
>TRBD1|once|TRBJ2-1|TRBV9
CASSSRDRGALNEQFF
TGTGCCAGCAGCTCCCGGGACAGGGGTGCCTTGAATGAGCAGTTCTTC
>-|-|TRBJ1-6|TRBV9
CASGKTGNSPLHF
TGTGCCAGCGGCAAAACAGGGAATTCACCCCTCCACTTT
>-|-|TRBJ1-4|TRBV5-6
CASSLGTAIQKLFF
TGTGCCAGCAGCTTGGGGACAGCTATACAAAAACTGTTTTTT
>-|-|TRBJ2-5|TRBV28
CASSQIRDTRYQETQYF
TGTGCCAGCAGTCAGATCCGGGACACTCGGTACCAAGAGACCCAGTACTTC
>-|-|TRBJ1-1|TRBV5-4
CASSQEEQGSTEAFF
TGCGCCAGCAGCCAAGAAGAGCAGGGCTCCACTGAAGCTTTCTTT
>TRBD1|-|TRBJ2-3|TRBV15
CATSRMSLGGDTQYF
TGTGCCACCAGCAGAATGAGTCTAGGGGGCGATACGCAGTATTTT
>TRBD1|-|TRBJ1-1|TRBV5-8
CATLTGGRKAFF
TGTGCCACCCTTACAGGGGGCCGGAAAGCTTTCTTT
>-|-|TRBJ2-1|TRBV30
CAWSTSREQFF
TGTGCCTGGAGTACTAGCCGTGAGCAGTTCTTC
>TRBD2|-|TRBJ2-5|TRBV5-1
CASSPTTSGGQETQYF
TGCGCCAGCAGTCCTACGACTAGCGGGGGGCAAGAGACCCAGTACTTC
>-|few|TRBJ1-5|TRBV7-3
CASSLGANQPQHF
TGTGCCAGCAGCTTAGGGGCCAATCAGCCCCAGCATTTT
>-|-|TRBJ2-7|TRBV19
CASSIVRGPSYEQYF
TGTGCCAGTAGTATAGTGCGGGGACCCTCCTACGAGCAGTACTTC
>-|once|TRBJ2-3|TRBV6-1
CASRIGLSTDTQYF
TGTGCCAGCAGGATTGGACTAAGCACAGATACGCAGTATTTT
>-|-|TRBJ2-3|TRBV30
CAWGSWPNTDTQYF
TGTGCCTGGGGCAGTTGGCCGAACACAGATACGCAGTATTTT
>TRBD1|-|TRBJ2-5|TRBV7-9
CASSPFGTGPRDETQYF
TGTGCCAGCAGCCCCTTCGGGACAGGCCCCCGGGACGAGACCCAGTACTTC
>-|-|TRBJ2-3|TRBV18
CASSPLAASETDTQYF
TGTGCCAGCTCGCCATTGGCGGCTAGCGAAACAGATACGCAGTATTTT
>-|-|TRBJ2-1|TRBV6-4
CASSGEGGNEQFF
TGTGCCAGCAGTGGCGAGGGTGGCAATGAGCAGTTCTTC
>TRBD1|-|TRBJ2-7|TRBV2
CASRTGNSYEQYF
TGTGCCAGCCGGACAGGGAACTCCTACGAGCAGTACTTC
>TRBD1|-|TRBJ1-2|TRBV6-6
CASSSPGQGSYGYTF
TGTGCCAGCAGTAGCCCGGGACAGGGGTCTTATGGCTACACCTTC
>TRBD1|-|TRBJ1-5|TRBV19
CASSIIQGGNQPQHF
TGTGCCAGTAGTATCATACAGGGGGGCAATCAGCCCCAGCATTTT
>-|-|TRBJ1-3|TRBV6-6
CASSYSRTVGNTIYF
TGTGCCAGCAGTTACTCCCGGACAGTTGGAAACACCATATATTTT